The 32 T cell receptor beta chains given below trace back to one sample, sequenced in a study of beta chain features in type 1 diabetes. What was sequenced were expressed TCRB transcripts, since all of the isolated RNA had been reverse transcribed. Generated by immunoSEQ multiplex PCR, the TCRdb table keeps only in-frame clones and is missing some. The sample contains just over 600,000 clones, 15% of which appear only once. Sequenced sample: naive CD4+ T cells from blood. The receptors originated from a man between 18 and 29 years old in good health.

This chain joins TRBV6-5 and TRBJ1-5; tentatively, D is TRBD1 (5 bases). Trimming stripped 0 bases from V and 4 bases from J, with 10 bases between. CDR3 length: 15 amino acids. Germline assignment: CDR1 MNHEY and CDR2 SVGAGI. CDR3 sequence: CASSYSRTSNQPQHF. The CDR3, as DNA: TGTGCCAGCAGTTACTCGCGGACATCAAATCAGCCCCAGCATTTT.

This clone has just a few counts. The V gene is TRBV25-1, the J gene TRBJ2-3, with TRBD2 as a possible D gene (5 bases). The CDR3 contains 13 residues. The germline V gene encodes CDR1 MGHDK and CDR2 SYGVNS. V shed 4 bases and J shed 6 bases, with 11 bases lying between them. The CDR3 nucleotides are TGTGCCAGCAGTGTACCGGGGTTGGATACGCAGTATTTT. Amino acid sequence: CASSVPGLDTQYF.

In its sample, this clone was seen a few times. This chain links TRBV4-2 with TRBJ2-7, with 13 nucleotides matching TRBD2. The CDR3 is made up of 17 amino acids. Germline values: CDR1 LGHNA, CDR2 YNFKEQ. V dropped 4 bases and J dropped 6; count of bases not matched to a gene: 12. CDR3 protein: CASSLGLAGDSLREQYF. As DNA, the CDR3 is TGTGCCAGCAGCCTCGGACTAGCGGGAGACTCCTTGCGCGAGCAGTACTTC.

This chain connects TRBV7-9 to TRBJ1-2; 9 bases agree with TRBD1. The V segment lost 2 bases and the J segment 4 bases; nucleotides outside the gene matches: 5. The germline V gene has CDR1 SEHNR and CDR2 FQNEAQ (reference sequence). This CDR3 has 15 amino acids. The DNA for the CDR3 is TGTGCCAGCAGCTTATCGGACAGGGGTAGCTATGGCTACACCTTC. The encoded protein is CASSLSDRGSYGYTF.

This clone was counted only a few times. The chain employs TRBV5-6 and TRBJ2-5; 8 nucleotides align to TRBD2. Unmatched junction bases numbered 10, after V lost 2 bases and J lost 1 base. There are 17 residues in the CDR3. CDR1 and CDR2 from the germline V gene are SGHDT and YYEEEE. CDR3 region: CASSFRKIAGTQETQYF. CDR3 nucleotide sequence: TGTGCCAGCAGCTTCCGGAAAATAGCGGGGACCCAAGAGACCCAGTACTTC.

In its sample, this clone was seen a few times. An end of the junction does not agree with germline; a read error may underlie this. This chain uses TRBV28 with TRBJ1-1; D is ambiguous. This CDR3 is built from 11 residues. CDR1 and CDR2 (germline): MDHEN, SYDVKM. CDR3 amino acids: CASSLVTGAFF. In DNA form, the CDR3 reads TGTGCCAGCAGTTTAGTTACTGGAGCTTTCTTT.

This rearrangement joins TRBV5-4 to TRBJ2-3; 8 nucleotides match TRBD2. V lost 4 bases to trimming and J lost 3 bases; unmatched junction nucleotides: 7. CDR1 SGHNT and CDR2 YYREEE come from the germline V gene (reference sequence). The CDR3 runs to 15 residues. The CDR3 DNA reads as TGTGCCAGCAGCCTCCGGGGGGGCCTAACAGATACGCAGTATTTT. Translating it yields CASSLRGGLTDTQYF.

The genes are TRBV15 and TRBJ1-2, with unresolved D. In germline, CDR1 is LNHNV, CDR2 YYDKDF (reference sequence). The CDR3 is 14 residues long. The germline V and J ends were trimmed by 3 bases and 3 bases, with 11 bases remaining between them. This CDR3 is CATSSRVSDYGYTF. The CDR3 DNA sequence: TGTGCCACCAGCAGTCGTGTTTCCGACTATGGCTACACCTTC. The full variable domain, its missing parts supplied by reference TRBV15 and TRBJ1-2, is DAMVIQNPRYQVTQFGKPVTLSCSQTLNHNVMYWYQQKSSQAPKLLFHYYDKDFNNEADTPDNFQSRRPNTSFCFLDIRSPGLGDTAMYLCATSSRVSDYGYTFGSGTRLTVV.

The gene calls are TRBV2 and TRBJ2-1; 8 nucleotides agree with TRBD2. J was trimmed by 5 bases and V by 7 bases; bases with no gene match: 10. CDR3 size: 15 residues. Germline lookup yields CDR1 SNHLY and CDR2 FYNNEI. CDR3 in amino acids: CASILLAVLNNEQFF. Here the CDR3 DNA reads TGTGCCAGCATCCTACTAGCGGTTCTTAACAATGAGCAGTTCTTC.

The V gene is TRBV7-2, the J gene TRBJ2-3; no definite D call. Germline V CDR1 and CDR2: SGHTA, FQGNSA. CDR3 size: 14 residues. Trimming took off 3 bases at V and 1 base at J, with 8 bases between the two ends. The CDR3 sequence is CASSFSTGTDTQYF. In nucleotides, the CDR3 is TGTGCCAGCAGCTTTAGTACGGGCACAGATACGCAGTATTTT.

This chain links TRBV7-2 with TRBJ2-1; 7 nucleotides line up with TRBD1. V lost 5 bases and J lost 5; bases outside the gene matches: 6. CDR1 and CDR2 from the germline V gene are SGHTA and FQGNSA. This CDR3 region has 14 residues. The CDR3 sequence is CASSTDRVNNEQFF. CDR3 sequence (DNA): TGTGCCAGCAGCACCGACAGGGTGAACAATGAGCAGTTCTTC.

The chain is built from TRBV5-1 and TRBJ2-3; D unresolved. The CDR3 runs to 11 residues. Germline CDR1 SGHRS, CDR2 YFSETQ. V shed 5 bases and J shed 6 bases, with 7 bases lying between them. Written as DNA, the CDR3 is TGCGCCAGCAGTTGGGGTGATACGCAGTATTTT. Translating it yields CASSWGDTQYF.

V gene TRBV13 combines with J gene TRBJ1-2, with unresolved D. The V end lost 5 bases, the J end lost 4 bases, and 8 bases lay between the germline ends. The germline gives CDR1 PRHDT, CDR2 FYEKMQ (reference sequence). The CDR3 is 12 amino acids. In DNA, the CDR3 is TGTGCCAGCAGCGGGCCGGGCTATGGCTACACCTTC. It specifies CASSGPGYGYTF. Using reference TRBV13 and TRBJ1-2 for the parts outside the CDR3, the full variable domain is AAGVIQSPRHLIKEKRETATLKCYPIPRHDTVYWYQQGPGQDPQFLISFYEKMQSDKGSIPDRFSAQQFSDYHSELNMSSLELGDSALYFCASSGPGYGYTFGSGTRLTVV.

This clone was found a few times. V gene TRBV10-3 combines with J gene TRBJ2-1, with TRBD2 as a possible D gene (5 bases). The CDR3 contains 15 residues. Germline V gene sequence: CDR1 ENHRY, CDR2 SYGVKD. Trimming shortened V by 7 bases and J by 9 bases, and 22 bases separated the two germline ends. CDR3 sequence: CAITPNLLGDGEQFF. The DNA for the CDR3 is TGTGCCATCACCCCTAACCTACTAGGAGATGGTGAGCAGTTCTTC.

With respect to this clone: Mismatch with germline at one junction end may stem from a read error. The same CDR3 can be traced to other DNA sequences in this sample. The chain has TRBV6-1 and TRBJ2-5; D gene ambiguous. The CDR3 has 10 amino acids. Germline V gene lookup returns CDR1 MNHNS and CDR2 SASEGT. CDR3 in amino acids: CASREETQYF. The CDR3 nucleotides read TGTGCCAGCAGAGAAGAGACCCAGTACTTC.

The chain has TRBV4-3 and TRBJ2-1; D might be TRBD1 (6 bases). Trimming took 0 bases from V and 7 from J, leaving 22 bases between them. In germline, CDR1 is LGHNA, CDR2 YSLEER. The CDR3 has 18 residues. In nucleotides, the CDR3 is TGCGCCAGCAGCCAAGATGTGATCCGGTCCAAGGGGGTTAATGAGCAGTTCTTC. Amino acid sequence: CASSQDVIRSKGVNEQFF.

This chain joins TRBV5-1 and TRBJ1-1, with TRBD1 as a possible D gene (6 bases). The germline CDR1 and CDR2 sequences are SGHRS and YFSETQ. V lost 0 bases and J lost 0, with 12 bases in between. This CDR3 has 16 residues. CDR3 amino acids: CASSLVPRGLNTEAFF. The CDR3 DNA is TGCGCCAGCAGCTTGGTCCCCAGGGGCTTGAACACTGAAGCTTTCTTT.

The chain employs TRBV25-1 and TRBJ1-1; D not resolved. Trimming stripped 4 bases from V and 11 bases from J, with 14 bases between. The V gene's germline CDR1 is MGHDK and CDR2 SYGVNS. This CDR3 has 12 residues. The CDR3 loop is CASSAGPARAFF. CDR3 DNA sequence: TGTGCCAGCAGTGCCGGTCCGGCGAGGGCTTTCTTT.

The gene calls are TRBV20-1 and TRBJ2-5; the D is unclear. The CDR3 has 11 residues. Trimming took off 8 bases at V and 5 bases at J, with 12 bases between the two ends. Germline values: CDR1 DFQATT, CDR2 SNEGSKA (reference sequence). CDR3 protein: CSWLLWETQYF. For the CDR3, the DNA is TGCAGTTGGTTGCTGTGGGAGACCCAGTACTTC.

This clone appeared a few times. The rearrangement links TRBV10-3 to TRBJ2-3; D not resolved. The ends were cut back, 2 bases at V and 5 bases at J, with 11 bases in the middle. CDR1 and CDR2 from the germline V gene are ENHRY and SYGVKD. This CDR3 region has 14 residues. CDR3 bases: TGTGCCATCAGTGAGGCCTCCAGCGAAGATACGCAGTATTTT. Its translation is CAISEASSEDTQYF.

The gene calls are TRBV7-9 and TRBJ2-1; TRBD2 agrees at 8 bases. Per germline, CDR1 SEHNR and CDR2 FQNEAQ (reference sequence). This CDR3 contains 15 residues. V was clipped by 5 bases and J by 6 bases; unmatched bases: 9. The DNA of the CDR3 is TGTGCCAGCAGCCCGGGACTAGTTCCCACCAATGAGCAGTTCTTC. It specifies CASSPGLVPTNEQFF.

The chain is built from TRBV5-1 and TRBJ2-3; 11 bases map to TRBD1. Germline-derived CDR1 and CDR2 are SGHRS and YFSETQ. The V gene end was trimmed by 0 bases and the J gene end by 3 bases; junction bases not matched to a gene: 0. The CDR3 sequence is 15 residues long. The CDR3 DNA follows: TGCGCCAGCAGCTTGGGGGACAGGGGGACAGATACGCAGTATTTT. Its protein is CASSLGDRGTDTQYF.

The chain combines TRBV28 with TRBJ2-7; possibly TRBD1 for D (6 bases). Deletions cut 2 bases from V and 4 bases from J, with 12 bases between. The CDR3 has 14 amino acids. Germline CDR1 and CDR2: MDHEN and SYDVKM. The CDR3 here is CASSLDPRGYEQYF. The CDR3, as DNA: TGTGCCAGCAGTTTAGATCCCAGGGGTTACGAGCAGTACTTC.

V gene TRBV4-2 combines with J gene TRBJ2-5; D is perhaps TRBD1 (5 bases). V was shortened by 4 bases and J by 5 bases, with 14 bases between the two germline ends. The CDR3 is 14 amino acids. CDR1 and CDR2 (germline): LGHNA, YNFKEQ. CDR3 sequence: CASSLHRAGETQYF. CDR3 DNA sequence: TGTGCCAGCAGCCTTCACCGCGCAGGGGAGACCCAGTACTTC.

V usage is TRBV28 and J usage is TRBJ2-1; D gene ambiguous. V was trimmed by 6 bases and J by 7 bases, leaving 19 bases between them. Germline CDR1 is MDHEN and CDR2 is SYDVKM. This CDR3 has 15 amino acids. The CDR3 region has the DNA TGTGCCAGCAGCACCCCGTCACTTTCCCGGAATGAGCAGTTCTTC. Translation gives CASSTPSLSRNEQFF.

This clone was seen more than once but under ten times. The V and J genes are TRBV2 and TRBJ2-7; weak D call: TRBD2 (5 bases). CDR1 is SNHLY, CDR2 FYNNEI, per germline. V was cut by 3 bases and J by 0 bases, with 15 bases left in between. The CDR3 spans 16 residues. This CDR3 reads CASSDISLGSSYEQYF. The CDR3 DNA sequence: TGTGCCAGCAGTGACATCAGCCTAGGGAGCTCCTACGAGCAGTACTTC.

This clone was picked up a small number of times. The rearrangement uses TRBV9 and TRBJ2-7, with 8 bases lining up with TRBD1. CDR1 and CDR2 (germline): SGDLS, YYNGEE. The V and J ends lost 0 bases and 6 bases, in that order; junction bases with no gene match: 8. This CDR3 has 15 amino acids. The CDR3 nucleotides read TGTGCCAGCAGCGTAGGGGGCAGGGGGCAGGCCGAGCAGTACTTC. Protein: CASSVGGRGQAEQYF. The variable domain in full, with the rest retrieved from reference TRBV9 and TRBJ2-7, is DSGVTQTPKHLITATGQRVTLRCSPRSGDLSVYWYQQSLDQGLQFLIQYYNGEERAKGNILERFSAQQFPDLHSELNLSSLELGDSALYFCASSVGGRGQAEQYFGPGTRLTVT.

The sample holds a few counts of this clone. The chain employs TRBV21-1 and TRBJ2-7; the table's D gene call, TRBD2, was not cross checked with the DNA. TRBV21-1 is a known pseudogene. The CDR3 is 15 amino acids. The CDR3 reads CASSKGEPKSYEQYF. The CDR3 nucleotides are TGTGCCAGCAGCAAAGGGGAGCCAAAAAGCTACGAGCAGTACTTC.

This clone was recorded a few times. The V and J genes are TRBV14 and TRBJ2-5; D remains ambiguous. Trimming left V 5 bases short and J 4 bases short, with 8 bases between. This CDR3 comprises 12 residues. CDR1 and CDR2 (germline): SGHDN, FVKESK. The CDR3 DNA reads as TGTGCCAGCAGCGGACCAATAGAGACCCAGTACTTC. Translating gives CASSGPIETQYF.

The chain has TRBV18 and TRBJ1-5, with D tentatively TRBD1 (5 bases). The germline V gene encodes CDR1 KGHSH and CDR2 LQKENI. The length of the CDR3 is 18 residues. V lost 3 bases and J lost 0, with 18 bases in between. CDR3 protein: CASSPRAGPVYSNQPQHF. The CDR3, as DNA: TGTGCCAGCTCACCGCGAGCGGGGCCCGTCTATAGCAATCAGCCCCAGCATTTT. The entire variable domain, with the rest obtained from reference TRBV18 and TRBJ1-5, is as follows: NAGVMQNPRHLVRRRGQEARLRCSPMKGHSHVYWYRQLPEEGLKFMVYLQKENIIDESGMPKERFSAEFPKEGPSILRIQQVVRGDSAAYFCASSPRAGPVYSNQPQHFGDGTRLSIL.

Only a few counts were recorded for this clone. The chain recombines TRBV4-3 with TRBJ2-2, with D possibly TRBD2 on 6 matching bases. This CDR3 spans 16 amino acids. V was pared by 4 bases and J by 5 bases, with 17 bases between. Germline V gene sequence: CDR1 LGHNA, CDR2 YSLEER. Here the CDR3 DNA reads TGCGCCAGCAGCCGCCGACTAGATTTGTATACCGGGGAGCTGTTTTTT. Residues: CASSRRLDLYTGELFF.

The genes are TRBV7-8 and TRBJ1-3; 8 nucleotides agree with TRBD1. This CDR3 has 15 amino acids. V lost 3 bases, J lost 1 base, and 2 bases stayed unmatched. CDR1 is SGHVS, CDR2 FQNEAQ, per germline. CDR3 sequence reads: CASSFRTGSGNTIYF. Here the CDR3 DNA reads TGTGCCAGCAGCTTCAGGACAGGGTCTGGAAACACCATATATTTT.